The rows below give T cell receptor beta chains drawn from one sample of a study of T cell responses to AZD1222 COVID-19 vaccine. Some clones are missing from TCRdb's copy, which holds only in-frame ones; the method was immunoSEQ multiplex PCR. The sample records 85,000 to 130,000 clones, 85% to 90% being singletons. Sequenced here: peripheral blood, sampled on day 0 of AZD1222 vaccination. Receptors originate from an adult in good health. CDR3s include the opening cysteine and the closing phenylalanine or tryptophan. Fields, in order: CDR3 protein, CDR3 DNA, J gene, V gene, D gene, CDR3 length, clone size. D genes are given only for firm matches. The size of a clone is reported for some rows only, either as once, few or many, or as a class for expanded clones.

CDR3: CASSPDRSHGYTF
DNA: TGTGCCAGCTCACCAGACAGGAGTCATGGCTACACCTTC
J: TRBJ1-2
V: TRBV18
D: NA
length: 13
size: NA

CDR3: CASSHPGGYEQYF
DNA: TGCGCCAGCAGCCACCCTGGCGGGTACGAGCAGTACTTC
J: TRBJ2-7
V: TRBV4-1
D: NA
length: 13
size: NA

CDR3: CASSLDRGTGDEQYF
DNA: TGTGCCAGCAGCTTAGATCGTGGGACAGGGGACGAGCAGTACTTC
J: TRBJ2-7
V: TRBV11-2
D: TRBD1
length: 15
size: NA

CDR3: CATREEDNEQFF
DNA: TGTGCCACTCGAGAGGAGGACAATGAGCAGTTCTTC
J: TRBJ2-1
V: TRBV7-9
D: NA
length: 12
size: NA

CDR3: CASSEPSFGTEAFF
DNA: TGTGCCAGCAGTGAGCCGTCCTTCGGAACTGAAGCTTTCTTT
J: TRBJ1-1
V: TRBV6-1
D: NA
length: 14
size: few

CDR3: CASSLDGTSGLYTDTQYF
DNA: TGTGCCAGCAGCCTCGACGGGACTAGCGGATTATACACAGATACGCAGTATTTT
J: TRBJ2-3
V: TRBV28
D: TRBD2
length: 18
size: many

CDR3: CASSPPGQGSKETQYF
DNA: TGTGCCAGCAGCCCGCCGGGACAGGGGTCTAAAGAGACCCAGTACTTC
J: TRBJ2-5
V: TRBV7-9
D: TRBD1
length: 16
size: NA

CDR3: CASSQTTGGRYGYTF
DNA: TGTGCCAGCAGCCAGACGACAGGGGGAAGATATGGCTACACCTTC
J: TRBJ1-2
V: TRBV11-3
D: TRBD1
length: 15
size: NA

CDR3: CASSESENTEAFF
DNA: TGTGCCAGCAGTGAATCGGAAAACACTGAAGCTTTCTTT
J: TRBJ1-1
V: TRBV6-1
D: NA
length: 13
size: NA

CDR3: CASSSPPAGGSYQPQHF
DNA: TGTGCCAGCAGTTCCCCCCCCGCCGGCGGCAGTTATCAGCCCCAGCATTTT
J: TRBJ1-5
V: TRBV28
D: NA
length: 17
size: NA

CDR3: CASSARAPWSEQFF
DNA: TGTGCCAGCAGCGCCCGGGCCCCCTGGAGTGAGCAGTTCTTC
J: TRBJ2-1
V: TRBV9
D: NA
length: 14
size: NA

CDR3: CSVGQRNLEKLFF
DNA: TGCAGCGTTGGACAGCGAAATTTGGAAAAACTGTTTTTT
J: TRBJ1-4
V: TRBV29-1
D: NA
length: 13
size: NA

CDR3: CASSFPGRARLYEQYF
DNA: TGTGCCAGCAGTTTTCCGGGACGGGCCAGGTTGTACGAGCAGTACTTC
J: TRBJ2-7
V: TRBV6-7
D: NA
length: 16
size: NA

CDR3: CASSLLATQETQYF
DNA: TGTGCCAGCAGCTTATTGGCTACCCAAGAGACCCAGTACTTC
J: TRBJ2-5
V: TRBV7-9
D: NA
length: 14
size: NA

CDR3: CASSPGQVAQAGELFF
DNA: TGTGCCAGCTCACCAGGTCAGGTAGCTCAAGCCGGGGAGCTGTTTTTT
J: TRBJ2-2
V: TRBV18
D: NA
length: 16
size: NA

CDR3: CASSSGSGAEQFF
DNA: TGTGCCAGCAGTAGCGGGAGTGGTGCTGAGCAGTTCTTC
J: TRBJ2-1
V: TRBV5-4
D: TRBD2
length: 13
size: NA

CDR3: CASSFSSGSYNEQFF
DNA: TGCGCCAGCAGCTTTTCTAGCGGGAGTTACAATGAGCAGTTCTTC
J: TRBJ2-1
V: TRBV5-1
D: TRBD2
length: 15
size: NA

CDR3: CASSLGEGVGQPQHF
DNA: TGTGCCAGCAGCCTGGGAGAAGGGGTAGGACAGCCCCAGCATTTT
J: TRBJ1-5
V: TRBV7-9
D: NA
length: 15
size: NA

CDR3: CASSPDRIPTDTQYF
DNA: TGCGCCAGCAGCCCGGACAGGATACCCACAGATACGCAGTATTTT
J: TRBJ2-3
V: TRBV4-1
D: TRBD1
length: 15
size: NA

CDR3: CASSLSSGGQPQHF
DNA: TGTGCCAGCAGTTTAAGTTCGGGCGGTCAGCCCCAGCATTTT
J: TRBJ1-5
V: TRBV28
D: NA
length: 14
size: NA

CDR3: CASSLTGTGQHTIYF
DNA: TGCGCCAGCAGCCTTACGGGGACAGGGCAACACACCATATATTTT
J: TRBJ1-3
V: TRBV5-1
D: TRBD1
length: 15
size: NA

CDR3: CASRGGPRDRYGYTF
DNA: TGTGCCAGCAGGGGGGGGCCAAGGGATCGGTATGGCTACACCTTC
J: TRBJ1-2
V: TRBV28
D: NA
length: 15
size: NA

CDR3: CASCRELGNQPQHF
DNA: TGTGCCAGTTGCCGGGAGTTAGGCAATCAGCCCCAGCATTTT
J: TRBJ1-5
V: TRBV19
D: NA
length: 14
size: medium-sized